The rows below give T cell receptor beta chains drawn from one sample of a study of Ad26.COV2.S vaccination and SARS-CoV-2 variants. Produced via immunoSEQ multiplex PCR; TCRdb's table is partial and in-frame only. The table shows approximately 450,000 clones, with 80% to 95% occurring only once. The specimen comprised peripheral blood, sampled in a trial of Ad26.COV2.S vaccine versus placebo. These receptors all come from a person aged 18-65 years who received the Ad26.COV2.S COVID-19 vaccine or a placebo. The CDR3 runs from the conserved cysteine through the conserved F or W. A D gene is named only where the DNA matches it firmly. A clone size is listed for some rows: how often the clone was seen (once, few, many), or a class if it is expanded.

v_gene: TRBV5-5
j_gene: TRBJ2-3
abundance: .
d_gene: .
CDR3aa: CASSLGGLTDTQYF
CDR3nt: TGTGCCAGCAGCTTGGGAGGGCTCACAGATACGCAGTATTTT

v_gene: TRBV10-1
j_gene: TRBJ1-5
abundance: .
d_gene: .
CDR3aa: CASSDAGAKPQHF
CDR3nt: TGCGCCAGCAGTGATGCAGGGGCTAAGCCCCAGCATTTT

v_gene: TRBV27
j_gene: TRBJ2-7
abundance: .
d_gene: .
CDR3aa: CASSQGDRPYEQYF
CDR3nt: TGTGCCAGCAGTCAAGGGGACCGACCCTACGAGCAGTACTTC

v_gene: TRBV28
j_gene: TRBJ2-2
abundance: .
d_gene: .
CDR3aa: CASMGGGGFTGELFF
CDR3nt: TGTGCCAGCATGGGAGGGGGCGGTTTCACCGGGGAGCTGTTTTTT

v_gene: TRBV27
j_gene: TRBJ2-1
abundance: .
d_gene: TRBD1
CDR3aa: CASSMGTAPYNEQFF
CDR3nt: TGTGCCAGCAGTATGGGGACAGCACCTTACAATGAGCAGTTCTTC

v_gene: TRBV28
j_gene: TRBJ2-1
abundance: .
d_gene: TRBD2
CDR3aa: CASSPVGTISYNEQFF
CDR3nt: TGTGCCAGCAGTCCAGTCGGGACTATCTCCTACAATGAGCAGTTCTTC

v_gene: TRBV5-4
j_gene: TRBJ1-3
abundance: .
d_gene: TRBD1
CDR3aa: CASSRDRGNTIYF
CDR3nt: TGTGCCAGCAGCCGGGACAGAGGAAACACCATATATTTT

v_gene: TRBV7-8
j_gene: TRBJ1-4
abundance: .
d_gene: TRBD1
CDR3aa: CASSLERTGTEKLFF
CDR3nt: TGTGCCAGCAGCTTAGAAAGGACAGGGACTGAAAAACTGTTTTTT

v_gene: TRBV24-1
j_gene: TRBJ2-3
abundance: .
d_gene: .
CDR3aa: CATSDFLGGKVTDTQYF
CDR3nt: TGTGCCACCAGTGATTTTCTCGGCGGGAAAGTCACAGATACGCAGTATTTT

v_gene: TRBV12-5
j_gene: TRBJ2-7
abundance: .
d_gene: .
CDR3aa: CASGPDKGGEQYF
CDR3nt: TGTGCTAGTGGCCCCGACAAGGGTGGGGAGCAGTACTTC

v_gene: TRBV6-2/TRBV6-3
j_gene: TRBJ2-1
abundance: few
d_gene: TRBD2
CDR3aa: CASSGDRTSGLGDEQFF
CDR3nt: TGTGCCAGCAGTGGGGATAGGACTAGCGGGTTGGGCGATGAGCAGTTCTTC

v_gene: TRBV5-4
j_gene: TRBJ1-4
abundance: .
d_gene: .
CDR3aa: CASSLAGVPEKLFF
CDR3nt: TGTGCCAGCAGCTTGGCAGGGGTCCCTGAAAAACTGTTTTTT

v_gene: TRBV7-9
j_gene: TRBJ1-1
abundance: .
d_gene: TRBD1
CDR3aa: CASIPTLDRGNTEAFF
CDR3nt: TGTGCCAGCATCCCCACATTGGACAGGGGGAACACTGAAGCTTTCTTT

v_gene: TRBV7-2
j_gene: TRBJ1-1
abundance: few
d_gene: .
CDR3aa: CASSPQTDTEAFF
CDR3nt: TGTGCCAGCAGCCCGCAGACAGACACTGAAGCTTTCTTT

v_gene: TRBV9
j_gene: TRBJ2-2
abundance: .
d_gene: .
CDR3aa: CASSVAPVSSTGELFF
CDR3nt: TGTGCCAGCAGCGTAGCTCCGGTTTCCTCCACCGGGGAGCTGTTTTTT

v_gene: TRBV7-9
j_gene: TRBJ1-2
abundance: .
d_gene: .
CDR3aa: CASSLEGPSYGYTF
CDR3nt: TGTGCCAGCAGCTTAGAAGGGCCATCCTATGGCTACACCTTC

v_gene: TRBV29-1
j_gene: TRBJ1-4
abundance: .
d_gene: .
CDR3aa: CSALAGGGSEKLFF
CDR3nt: TGCAGCGCTCTGGCGGGGGGAGGGTCGGAAAAACTGTTTTTT

v_gene: TRBV12-5
j_gene: TRBJ2-1
abundance: .
d_gene: TRBD2
CDR3aa: CASMASGPNYYNEQFF
CDR3nt: TGTGCTAGTATGGCTAGCGGACCAAATTACTACAATGAGCAGTTCTTC